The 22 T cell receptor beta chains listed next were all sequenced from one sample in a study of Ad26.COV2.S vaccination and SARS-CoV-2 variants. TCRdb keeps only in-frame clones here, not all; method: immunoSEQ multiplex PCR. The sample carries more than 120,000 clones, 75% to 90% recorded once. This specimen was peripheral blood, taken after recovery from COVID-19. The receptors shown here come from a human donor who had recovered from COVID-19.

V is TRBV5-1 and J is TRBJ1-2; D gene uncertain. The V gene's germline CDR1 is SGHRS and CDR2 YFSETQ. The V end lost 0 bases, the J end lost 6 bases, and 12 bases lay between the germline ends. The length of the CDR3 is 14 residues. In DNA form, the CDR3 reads TGCGCCAGCAGCTTGGGTTGGGTCGAGGATGGCTACACCTTC. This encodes CASSLGWVEDGYTF.

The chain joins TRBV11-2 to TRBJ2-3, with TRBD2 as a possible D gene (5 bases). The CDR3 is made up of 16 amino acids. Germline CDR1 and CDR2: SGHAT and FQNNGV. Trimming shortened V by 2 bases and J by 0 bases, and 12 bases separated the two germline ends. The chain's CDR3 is CASSLLSRTSTDTQYF. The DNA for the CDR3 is TGTGCCAGCAGCTTATTGTCACGGACTAGCACAGATACGCAGTATTTT.

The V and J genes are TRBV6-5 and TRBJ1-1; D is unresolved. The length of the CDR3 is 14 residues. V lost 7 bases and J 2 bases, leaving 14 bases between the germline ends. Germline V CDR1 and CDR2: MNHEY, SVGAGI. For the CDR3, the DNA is TGTGCCAGCAAGTTAGGGTCCCTAAACACTGAAGCTTTCTTT. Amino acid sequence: CASKLGSLNTEAFF.

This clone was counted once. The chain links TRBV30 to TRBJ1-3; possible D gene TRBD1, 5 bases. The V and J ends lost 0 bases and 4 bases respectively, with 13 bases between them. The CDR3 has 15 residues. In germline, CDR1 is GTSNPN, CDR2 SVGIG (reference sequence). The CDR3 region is CAWSVSGGSGNTIYF. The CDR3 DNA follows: TGTGCCTGGAGTGTCTCGGGGGGATCCGGAAACACCATATATTTT.

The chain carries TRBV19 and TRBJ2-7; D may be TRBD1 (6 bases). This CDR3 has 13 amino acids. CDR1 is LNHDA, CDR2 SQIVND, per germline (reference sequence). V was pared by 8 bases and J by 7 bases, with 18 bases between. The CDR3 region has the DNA TGTGCCAGTCATGGGGGCTCCCCAGGGGAGCAGTACTTC. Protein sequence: CASHGGSPGEQYF.

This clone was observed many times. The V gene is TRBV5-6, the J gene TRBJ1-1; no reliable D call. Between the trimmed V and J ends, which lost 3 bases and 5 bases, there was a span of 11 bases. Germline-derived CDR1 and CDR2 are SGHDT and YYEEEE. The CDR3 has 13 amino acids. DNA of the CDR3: TGTGCCAGCAGCTATTTGTTAACAACTGAAGCTTTCTTT. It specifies CASSYLLTTEAFF.

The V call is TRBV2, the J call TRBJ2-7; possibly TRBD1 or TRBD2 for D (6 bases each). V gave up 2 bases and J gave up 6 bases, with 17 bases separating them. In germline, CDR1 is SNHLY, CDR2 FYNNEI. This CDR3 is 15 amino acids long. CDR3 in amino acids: CASSETDRGTSEQYF. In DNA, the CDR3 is TGTGCCAGCAGTGAAACGGACAGAGGGACTTCCGAGCAGTACTTC.

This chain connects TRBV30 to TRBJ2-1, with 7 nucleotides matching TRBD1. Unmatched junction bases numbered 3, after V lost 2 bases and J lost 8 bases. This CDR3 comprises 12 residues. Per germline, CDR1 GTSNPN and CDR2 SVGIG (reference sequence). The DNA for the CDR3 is TGTGCCTGGAGTTTTCAGGGGGATGAGCAGTTCTTC. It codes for CAWSFQGDEQFF.

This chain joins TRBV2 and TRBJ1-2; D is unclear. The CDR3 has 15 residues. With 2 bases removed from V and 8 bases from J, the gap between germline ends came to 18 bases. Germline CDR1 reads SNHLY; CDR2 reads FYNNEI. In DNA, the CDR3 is TGTGCCAGCAGTGAACCTCCCCCACTCCCCGAGGGCTACACCTTC. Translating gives CASSEPPPLPEGYTF. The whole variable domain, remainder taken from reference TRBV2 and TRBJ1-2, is EPEVTQTPSHQVTQMGQEVILRCVPISNHLYFYWYRQILGQKVEFLVSFYNNEISEKSEIFDDQFSVERPDGSNFTLKIRSTKLEDSAMYFCASSEPPPLPEGYTFGSGTRLTVV.

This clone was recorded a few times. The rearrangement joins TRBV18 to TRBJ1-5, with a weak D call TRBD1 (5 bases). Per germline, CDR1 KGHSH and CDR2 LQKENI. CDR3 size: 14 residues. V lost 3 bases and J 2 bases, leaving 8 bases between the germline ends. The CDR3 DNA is TGTGCCAGCTCACCTACAGGACGCAATCAGCCCCAGCATTTT. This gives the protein CASSPTGRNQPQHF.

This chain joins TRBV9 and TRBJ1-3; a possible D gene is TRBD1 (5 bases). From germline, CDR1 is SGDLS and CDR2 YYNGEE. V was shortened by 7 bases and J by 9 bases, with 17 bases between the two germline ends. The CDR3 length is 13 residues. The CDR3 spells CASSARVGGTIYF. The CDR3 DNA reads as TGTGCCAGCTCCGCTCGGGTTGGGGGCACCATATATTTT.

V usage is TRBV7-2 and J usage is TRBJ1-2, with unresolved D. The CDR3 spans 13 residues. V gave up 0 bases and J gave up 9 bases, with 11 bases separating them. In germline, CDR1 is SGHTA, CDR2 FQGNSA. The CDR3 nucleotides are TGTGCCAGCAGCTTAGCGCGGACGGTCAGCTACACCTTC. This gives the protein CASSLARTVSYTF.

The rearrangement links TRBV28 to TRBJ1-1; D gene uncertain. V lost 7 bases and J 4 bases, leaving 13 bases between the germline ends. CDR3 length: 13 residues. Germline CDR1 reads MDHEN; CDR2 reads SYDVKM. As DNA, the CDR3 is TGTGCCAGCATCTCTCCCCCAGGCACTGAAGCTTTCTTT. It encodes CASISPPGTEAFF.

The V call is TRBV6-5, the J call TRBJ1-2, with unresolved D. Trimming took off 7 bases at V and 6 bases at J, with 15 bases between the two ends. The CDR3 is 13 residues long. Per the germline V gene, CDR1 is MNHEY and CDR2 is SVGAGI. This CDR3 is CASIRNIVDGYTF. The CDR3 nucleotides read TGTGCCAGCATCAGGAACATTGTCGATGGCTACACCTTC.

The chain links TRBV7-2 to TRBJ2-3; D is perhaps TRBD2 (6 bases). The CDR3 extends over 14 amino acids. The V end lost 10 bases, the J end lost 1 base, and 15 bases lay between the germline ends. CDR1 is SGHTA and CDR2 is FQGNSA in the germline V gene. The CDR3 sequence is CATAVGGGTDTQYF. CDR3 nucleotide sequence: TGTGCCACTGCCGTGGGGGGAGGCACAGATACGCAGTATTTT.

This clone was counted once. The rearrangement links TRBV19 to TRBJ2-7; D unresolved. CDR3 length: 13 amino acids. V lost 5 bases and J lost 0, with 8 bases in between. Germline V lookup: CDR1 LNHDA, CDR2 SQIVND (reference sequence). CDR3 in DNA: TGTGCCAGTAGTGTCACTCCCTCCTACGAGCAGTACTTC. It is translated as CASSVTPSYEQYF.

The CDR3: CASTPTGKGPEAFF. The CDR3 bases are TGTGCCAGTACCCCGACAGGGAAAGGGCCTGAAGCTTTCTTT. The J gene is TRBJ1-1, the V gene TRBV19; 7 bases map to TRBD1. After removal of 7 bases from V and 6 bases from J, the junction contained 11 bases not matched to a gene. Germline assignment: CDR1 LNHDA and CDR2 SQIVND (reference sequence). The CDR3 length is 14 residues.

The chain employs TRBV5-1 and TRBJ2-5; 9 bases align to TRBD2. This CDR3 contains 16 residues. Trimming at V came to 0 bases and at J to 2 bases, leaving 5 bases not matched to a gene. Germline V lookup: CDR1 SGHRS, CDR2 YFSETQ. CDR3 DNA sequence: TGCGCCAGCAGCTTGGGGAGCGGGGGGTTACAAGAGACCCAGTACTTC. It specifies CASSLGSGGLQETQYF.

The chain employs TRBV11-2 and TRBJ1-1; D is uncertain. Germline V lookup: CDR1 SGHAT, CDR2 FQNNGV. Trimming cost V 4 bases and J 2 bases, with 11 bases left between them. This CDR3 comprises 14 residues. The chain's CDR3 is CASSSFDGNTEAFF. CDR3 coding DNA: TGTGCCAGCAGCTCCTTCGACGGAAACACTGAAGCTTTCTTT. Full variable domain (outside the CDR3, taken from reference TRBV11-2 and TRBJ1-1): EAGVAQSPRYKIIEKRQSVAFWCNPISGHATLYWYQQILGQGPKLLIQFQNNGVVDDSQLPKDRFSAERLKGVDSTLKIQPAKLEDSAVYLCASSSFDGNTEAFFGQGTRLTVV.

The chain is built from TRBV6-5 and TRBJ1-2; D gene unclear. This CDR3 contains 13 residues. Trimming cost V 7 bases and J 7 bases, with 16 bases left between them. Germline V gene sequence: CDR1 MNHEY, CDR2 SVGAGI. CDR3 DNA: TGTGCCAGCACCAACGGGGAGGCGGCTGGCTACACCTTC. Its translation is CASTNGEAAGYTF.

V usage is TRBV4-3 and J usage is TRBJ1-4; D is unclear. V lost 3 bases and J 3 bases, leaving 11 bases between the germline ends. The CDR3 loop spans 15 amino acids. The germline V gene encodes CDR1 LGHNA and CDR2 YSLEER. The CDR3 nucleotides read TGCGCCAGCAGCCAGACTCCCCAACCTAATGAAAAACTGTTTTTT. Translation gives CASSQTPQPNEKLFF.

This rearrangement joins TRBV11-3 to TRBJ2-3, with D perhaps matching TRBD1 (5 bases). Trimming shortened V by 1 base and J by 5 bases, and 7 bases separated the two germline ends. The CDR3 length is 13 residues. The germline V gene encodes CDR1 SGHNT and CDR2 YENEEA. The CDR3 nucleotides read TGTGCCAGCAGCTTAGCAGGGCAAGATACGCAGTATTTT. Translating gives CASSLAGQDTQYF.